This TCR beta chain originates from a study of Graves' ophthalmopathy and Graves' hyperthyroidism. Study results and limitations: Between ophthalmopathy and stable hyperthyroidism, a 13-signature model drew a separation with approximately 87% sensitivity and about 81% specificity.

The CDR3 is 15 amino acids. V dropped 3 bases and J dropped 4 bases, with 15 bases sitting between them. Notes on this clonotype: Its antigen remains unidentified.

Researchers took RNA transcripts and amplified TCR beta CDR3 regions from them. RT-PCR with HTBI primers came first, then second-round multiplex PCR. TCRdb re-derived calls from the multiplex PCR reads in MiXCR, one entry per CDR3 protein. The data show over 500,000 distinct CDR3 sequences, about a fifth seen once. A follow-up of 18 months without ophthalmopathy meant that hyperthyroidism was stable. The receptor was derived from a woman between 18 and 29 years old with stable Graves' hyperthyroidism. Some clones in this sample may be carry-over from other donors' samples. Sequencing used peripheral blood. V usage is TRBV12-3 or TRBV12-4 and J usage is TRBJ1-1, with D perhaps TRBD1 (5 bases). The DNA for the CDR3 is TGTGCCAGCAGTTTTAGAGTCGCCGGGGGCACTGAAGCTTTCTTT. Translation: CASSFRVAGGTEAFF.